These 17 T cell receptor beta chains originate from one sample sequenced in a study of blood T cell repertoires in COVID-19 (dated by TCRdb to about 2020). Libraries were made using the immunoSEQ multiplex PCR assay. TCRdb holds this immuneACCESS table with in-frame rearrangements only. Some clones are missing; in checked studies, unresolved V genes explain under half, and the rest has no known cause. The sample has 95,000 to 120,000 clones on record, roughly 70% of them singletons. The leading ten clones occupy about 2% of the sample. Sequencing was done on a sample of peripheral blood. The receptors come from a woman in her thirties or forties with acute or convalescent COVID-19.

This clone was counted once. The chain links TRBV27 to TRBJ1-5, with unresolved D. V shed 2 bases and J shed 0 bases, with 11 bases lying between them. This CDR3 has 16 residues. CDR1 is MNHEY and CDR2 is SMNVEV in the germline V gene (reference sequence). CDR3 loop: CASSLPKGVSNQPQHF. The CDR3 nucleotides read TGTGCCAGCAGTTTACCCAAGGGAGTTAGCAATCAGCCCCAGCATTTT.

The chain carries TRBV6-5 and TRBJ1-1, with D possibly TRBD1 on 6 matching bases. Germline assignment: CDR1 MNHEY and CDR2 SVGAGI. This CDR3 contains 13 residues. The V and J ends lost 7 bases and 4 bases respectively, with 13 bases between them. CDR3 in DNA: TGTGCCAGCACTGTTACAGGGTCCACTGAAGCTTTCTTT. This codes for CASTVTGSTEAFF.

A remark on this clone: This sample includes further DNA sequences coding for the same CDR3. The rearrangement uses TRBV7-9 and TRBJ2-5; 8 bases are a match to TRBD2. Trimming took 2 bases from V and 2 from J; bases not matched to a gene: 4. The CDR3 has 15 residues. Germline CDR1 and CDR2: SEHNR and FQNEAQ (reference sequence). The CDR3 loop reads CASSLRLANQETQYF. CDR3 nucleotide sequence: TGTGCCAGCAGCTTAAGACTAGCGAATCAAGAGACCCAGTACTTC.

The gene calls are TRBV29-1 and TRBJ1-1; D is ambiguous. CDR1 SQVTM and CDR2 ANQGSEA come from the germline V gene. The CDR3 consists of 11 residues. The CDR3 nucleotides are TGCACTTCTATGGAGGACGCTGAAGCTTTCTTT. The encoded protein is CTSMEDAEAFF.

The V call is TRBV19, the J call TRBJ2-5, with D uncertain. The CDR3 is 14 residues long. The V gene lost 2 bases and the J gene lost 2 bases, with 9 bases spanning the gap. Per germline, CDR1 LNHDA and CDR2 SQIVND (reference sequence). The CDR3 protein is CASSIRIQQETQYF. Here the CDR3 DNA reads TGTGCCAGTAGTATAAGAATACAGCAAGAGACCCAGTACTTC.

The chain joins TRBV4-1 to TRBJ2-7, with D perhaps matching TRBD2 (6 bases). Germline CDR1 and CDR2: MGHRA and YSYEKL. V shed 5 bases and J shed 6 bases, with 20 bases lying between them. This CDR3 is 15 amino acids long. The CDR3: CASSAGPLGGGEQYF. CDR3 in DNA: TGCGCCAGCAGCGCGGGACCCCTCGGCGGTGGCGAGCAGTACTTC.

The CDR3 nucleotides read TGCAGCGTTGACGGCGGGGGGAGTGCAGATACGCAGTATTTT. It translates to CSVDGGGSADTQYF. This chain joins TRBV29-1 and TRBJ2-3; 8 nucleotides line up with TRBD2. Germline assignment: CDR1 SQVTM and CDR2 ANQGSEA. V dropped 3 bases and J dropped 4; count of bases not matched to a gene: 6. This CDR3 comprises 14 residues.

The CDR3 reads CASSLLQDANTGELFF. DNA for the CDR3: TGCGCCAGCAGCCTCTTACAGGATGCGAACACCGGGGAGCTGTTTTTT. The rearrangement joins TRBV4-3 to TRBJ2-2, with D possibly TRBD1 on 5 matching bases. Germline V gene lookup returns CDR1 LGHNA and CDR2 YSLEER. The V end was cut by 4 bases, the J end by 0 bases, with 12 bases between. The CDR3 has 16 amino acids.

The chain recombines TRBV4-2 with TRBJ1-1; D is ambiguous. The CDR3 is made up of 12 amino acids. Germline V gene sequence: CDR1 LGHNA, CDR2 YNFKEQ. Between the trimmed V and J ends, which lost 0 bases and 11 bases, there was a span of 10 bases. The DNA of the CDR3 is TGTGCCAGCAGCCAAGATCGTACGGGGGCTTTCTTT. Its translation is CASSQDRTGAFF.

The table lists this clone with a few counts. The chain employs TRBV2 and TRBJ2-3; 9 bases agree with TRBD1. V trimming: 6 bases; J trimming: 4 bases; junction bases outside the gene matches: 8. The CDR3 totals 15 residues. Germline CDR1 SNHLY, CDR2 FYNNEI. CDR3 sequence: CASSQGGQGSDTQYF. The CDR3 DNA is TGTGCCAGCAGCCAAGGGGGACAGGGATCAGATACGCAGTATTTT.

The V call is TRBV9, the J call TRBJ1-2; 7 bases match TRBD1. The CDR3 length is 13 residues. V was pared by 1 base and J by 7 bases, with 4 bases of the junction left unmatched. The V gene's germline CDR1 is SGDLS and CDR2 YYNGEE. CDR3 sequence reads: CASSVKTGTGYTF. CDR3 bases: TGTGCCAGCAGCGTAAAGACAGGGACTGGCTACACCTTC.

This chain connects TRBV5-1 to TRBJ1-6; 7 nucleotides line up with TRBD1. Germline-derived CDR1 and CDR2 are SGHRS and YFSETQ. Trimming took 2 bases from V and 7 from J; bases not matched to a gene: 6. This CDR3 region has 15 residues. The CDR3 reads CASSLVGQANSPLHF. The CDR3 coding sequence is TGCGCCAGCAGCTTAGTTGGACAGGCCAATTCACCCCTCCACTTT.

The CDR3 coding sequence is TGTGCCAGCAATACGGGACTGATATTAGCCAAAAACATTCAGTACTTC. Amino acids: CASNTGLILAKNIQYF. This rearrangement joins TRBV28 to TRBJ2-4; tentative D call: TRBD2 (6 bases). CDR3 length equals 16 residues. The V and J ends lost 7 bases and 0 bases respectively, with 16 bases between them. Germline CDR1 MDHEN, CDR2 SYDVKM.

This clone was seen at least ten times. The V gene is TRBV6-5, the J gene TRBJ1-3, with a possible D match to TRBD1 (6 bases). This CDR3 region has 15 residues. Germline V gives CDR1 MNHEY, CDR2 SVGAGI. Trimming pared 6 bases from V and 0 bases from J, leaving 12 bases between. The CDR3 reads CASSSTGFSGNTIYF. CDR3 sequence (DNA): TGTGCCAGCAGCTCGACAGGTTTCTCTGGAAACACCATATATTTT.

V is TRBV7-2 and J is TRBJ1-3; no firm D call. The CDR3 is 17 residues long. The germline gives CDR1 SGHTA, CDR2 FQGNSA. V dropped 3 bases and J dropped 0 bases, with 15 bases sitting between them. The CDR3 bases are TGTGCCAGCAGCTTGCAACCCGGTCAAAACTCTGGAAACACCATATATTTT. It codes for CASSLQPGQNSGNTIYF.

The chain uses TRBV7-2 and TRBJ1-5; no clear D. The ends were cut back, 2 bases at V and 3 bases at J, with 14 bases in the middle. The germline V gene has CDR1 SGHTA and CDR2 FQGNSA. The CDR3 has 16 amino acids. The CDR3 DNA sequence: TGTGCCAGCAGCTTATTTAGCAACTCCCCCAATCAGCCCCAGCATTTT. Protein product: CASSLFSNSPNQPQHF.

The chain recombines TRBV6-1 with TRBJ2-1; D ambiguous. CDR3 size: 15 residues. Germline CDR1 MNHNS, CDR2 SASEGT. Deletions cut 2 bases from V and 4 bases from J, with 12 bases between. This CDR3 reads CASSELITYYNEQFF. The CDR3 DNA reads as TGTGCCAGCAGTGAACTCATCACCTATTACAATGAGCAGTTCTTC.